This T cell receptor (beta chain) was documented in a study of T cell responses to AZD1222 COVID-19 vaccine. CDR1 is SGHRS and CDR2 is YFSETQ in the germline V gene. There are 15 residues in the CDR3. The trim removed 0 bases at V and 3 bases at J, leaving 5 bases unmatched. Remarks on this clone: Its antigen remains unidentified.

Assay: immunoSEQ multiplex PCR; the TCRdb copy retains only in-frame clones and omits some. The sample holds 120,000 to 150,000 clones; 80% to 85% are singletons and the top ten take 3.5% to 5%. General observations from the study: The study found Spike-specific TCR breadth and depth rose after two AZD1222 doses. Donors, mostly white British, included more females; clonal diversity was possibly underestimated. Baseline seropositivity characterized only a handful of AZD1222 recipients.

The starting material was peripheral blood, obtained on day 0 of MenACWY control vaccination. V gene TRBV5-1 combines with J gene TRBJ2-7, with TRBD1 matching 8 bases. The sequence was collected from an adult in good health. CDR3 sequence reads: CASSLGDRGGYEQYF. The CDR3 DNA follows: TGCGCCAGCAGCTTGGGAGACAGGGGTGGCTACGAGCAGTACTTC.